This is a list of T cell receptor beta chains from one sample in a study of shared clonotypes between healthy human individuals. Sequencing was performed with immunoSEQ multiplex PCR; in TCRdb, only in-frame clones are kept and a portion is missing. Of roughly 490,000 clones listed, approximately 79% are singletons. Source material: PBMCs. The receptors stem from a woman aged 40 to 55 in good health. Some clones in this sample may be carry-over from other donors' samples. Each CDR3 is given with its conserved first and last residue. D genes are given only for firm matches. Not all rows give a size; the values are once, few, many and, for expanded clones, a class.

cdr3_nt: TGTGCTAGTGGCTACTCCCCAGGGTTCGGCTTGGATGGCTACACCTTC
cdr3_aa: CASGYSPGFGLDGYTF
d_call: -
v_call: TRBV12-5
j_call: TRBJ1-2
clone_size: -

cdr3_nt: TGTGCCTGGAGAGGACTAGCGGGAACGGATACGCAGTATTTT
cdr3_aa: CAWRGLAGTDTQYF
d_call: TRBD2
v_call: TRBV30
j_call: TRBJ2-3
clone_size: few

cdr3_nt: TGTGCCAGCAGCTTGTCCAGGGAACGCGAGCAGTACTTC
cdr3_aa: CASSLSREREQYF
d_call: -
v_call: TRBV5-4
j_call: TRBJ2-7
clone_size: once

cdr3_nt: TGTGCCAGTAGTATTTTGGTCTTATCTGGAAACACCATATATTTT
cdr3_aa: CASSILVLSGNTIYF
d_call: -
v_call: TRBV19
j_call: TRBJ1-3
clone_size: -

cdr3_nt: TGTGCCAGCAGTGACTCTGAGGGTGAGCAGTTCTTC
cdr3_aa: CASSDSEGEQFF
d_call: -
v_call: TRBV6-4
j_call: TRBJ2-1
clone_size: -

cdr3_nt: TGCGCCAGCAGCCCAGACAGGGGGCAACAGACCCAGTACTTC
cdr3_aa: CASSPDRGQQTQYF
d_call: TRBD1
v_call: TRBV5-1
j_call: TRBJ2-5
clone_size: -

cdr3_nt: TGTGCCAGTAGTATAGGACAGGGTCGGGAGACCCAGTACTTC
cdr3_aa: CASSIGQGRETQYF
d_call: TRBD1
v_call: TRBV19
j_call: TRBJ2-5
clone_size: -

cdr3_nt: TGTGCCGCCATGCGAGGGAGTGGCACTGAAGCTTTCTTT
cdr3_aa: CAAMRGSGTEAFF
d_call: -
v_call: TRBV2
j_call: TRBJ1-1
clone_size: few

cdr3_nt: TGTGCCAGCAGCCTGTCGGGGGGGCGAGGAGATACGCAGTATTTT
cdr3_aa: CASSLSGGRGDTQYF
d_call: TRBD2
v_call: TRBV7-2
j_call: TRBJ2-3
clone_size: -

cdr3_nt: TGTGCCAGCAGGTCAGCGGGAGGCTCCTACAATGAGCAGTTCTTC
cdr3_aa: CASRSAGGSYNEQFF
d_call: TRBD2
v_call: TRBV7-3
j_call: TRBJ2-1
clone_size: -

cdr3_nt: TGTGCCAGCAGTGAAGGGGGGAGGAATCAGCCCCAGCATTTT
cdr3_aa: CASSEGGRNQPQHF
d_call: -
v_call: TRBV2
j_call: TRBJ1-5
clone_size: -

cdr3_nt: TGTGCCAGCTTCATCACGACCTACGAGCAGTACTTC
cdr3_aa: CASFITTYEQYF
d_call: -
v_call: TRBV2
j_call: TRBJ2-7
clone_size: -

cdr3_nt: TGTGCCAGCAGGACAGAGGCGAAGTACGAGCAGTACTTC
cdr3_aa: CASRTEAKYEQYF
d_call: -
v_call: TRBV25-1
j_call: TRBJ2-7
clone_size: -

cdr3_nt: TGTGCCAGCAGCTTAGGGGGACAGGGAAAGACTGAAGCTTTCTTT
cdr3_aa: CASSLGGQGKTEAFF
d_call: TRBD1
v_call: TRBV7-8
j_call: TRBJ1-1
clone_size: -

cdr3_nt: TGTGCCAGCTCAGTACAGGGTCCCCCCTCCTACGAGCAGTACTTC
cdr3_aa: CASSVQGPPSYEQYF
d_call: -
v_call: TRBV18
j_call: TRBJ2-7
clone_size: -

cdr3_nt: TGTGCCAGCAGCCAAGATTTGGGCTACGAGCAGTACTTC
cdr3_aa: CASSQDLGYEQYF
d_call: -
v_call: TRBV14
j_call: TRBJ2-7
clone_size: -

cdr3_nt: TGTGCCAGCAGTCCTAGACGCGAGCAGTACTTC
cdr3_aa: CASSPRREQYF
d_call: -
v_call: TRBV28
j_call: TRBJ2-7
clone_size: -

cdr3_nt: TGTGCCAGTAGTCCGGGGGGTACGCAGTATTTT
cdr3_aa: CASSPGGTQYF
d_call: TRBD2
v_call: TRBV19
j_call: TRBJ2-3
clone_size: -

cdr3_nt: TGCAGTGCTTCTCTGGGTGAGCAGTTCTTC
cdr3_aa: CSASLGEQFF
d_call: -
v_call: TRBV20-1
j_call: TRBJ2-1
clone_size: few

cdr3_nt: TGTGCCAGCAGCCCGACTAGCGGGAGTCCAGATACGCAGTATTTT
cdr3_aa: CASSPTSGSPDTQYF
d_call: TRBD2
v_call: TRBV6-1
j_call: TRBJ2-3
clone_size: many

cdr3_nt: TGTGCCAGCAGCCAAGACCAGGGGGCGACTGGGGCCAACGTCCTGACTTTC
cdr3_aa: CASSQDQGATGANVLTF
d_call: TRBD1
v_call: TRBV4-2
j_call: TRBJ2-6
clone_size: few

cdr3_nt: TGCGCCAGCAGTGAGAGTGACAGACCCTGCGAGCAGTACTTC
cdr3_aa: CASSESDRPCEQYF
d_call: -
v_call: TRBV10-1
j_call: TRBJ2-7
clone_size: once

cdr3_nt: TGTGCCAGCACCTGGCTAGAGAGCGGGGAGCTGTTTTTT
cdr3_aa: CASTWLESGELFF
d_call: -
v_call: TRBV2
j_call: TRBJ2-2
clone_size: -

cdr3_nt: TGCGCCAGCAGTGGGCTAGCGGGAGTCGGGGGCTATGAGCAGTTCTTC
cdr3_aa: CASSGLAGVGGYEQFF
d_call: TRBD2
v_call: TRBV10-2
j_call: TRBJ2-1
clone_size: once

cdr3_nt: TGTGCCAGCAGCTTCCTTGATGCAGGGCCCTACGAGCAGTACTTC
cdr3_aa: CASSFLDAGPYEQYF
d_call: -
v_call: TRBV9
j_call: TRBJ2-7
clone_size: -

cdr3_nt: TGCGCCAGCCAAGGGAATGCGGACTCCTACGAGCAGTACTTC
cdr3_aa: CASQGNADSYEQYF
d_call: -
v_call: TRBV5-1
j_call: TRBJ2-7
clone_size: -

cdr3_nt: TGTGCCAGTAGGACAACAGGGGTTGGAGAAGAAAAACTGTTTTTT
cdr3_aa: CASRTTGVGEEKLFF
d_call: TRBD1
v_call: TRBV19
j_call: TRBJ1-4
clone_size: few

cdr3_nt: TGTGCCATCAGGGCAGCGGGAGGGACCGGGGAGCTGTTTTTT
cdr3_aa: CAIRAAGGTGELFF
d_call: TRBD2
v_call: TRBV10-3
j_call: TRBJ2-2
clone_size: -

cdr3_nt: TGTGCCAGCAGTGTGGGAGGCGGGAGCTCCTACGAGCAGTACTTC
cdr3_aa: CASSVGGGSSYEQYF
d_call: TRBD2
v_call: TRBV6-1
j_call: TRBJ2-7
clone_size: -